This passage covers 30 T cell receptor beta chains from one sample sequenced in a study of cytomegalovirus exposure and HLA in healthy donors listed by TCRdb under 2017. The receptor library was made with the immunoSEQ multiplex PCR assay. For the multiplex PCR, a mixture combining 60 forward primers for TCR Vbeta segments and 13 reverse primers for TCR Jbeta segments was used. TCRdb holds this immuneACCESS table with in-frame rearrangements only. Some clones are missing; in checked studies, unresolved V genes explain under half, and the rest has no known cause. The sample table records about 170,000 clones. Jointly, the top ten make up 1.3% of the sample. Sequenced input: PBMCs. These receptors came from a woman aged 55-70 years in good health and CMV-seronegative.

This chain connects TRBV9 to TRBJ2-6; D possibly corresponds to TRBD2 (5 bases). The V gene's germline CDR1 is SGDLS and CDR2 YYNGEE. The length of the CDR3 is 16 residues. Trimming shortened V by 4 bases and J by 0 bases, and 11 bases separated the two germline ends. The CDR3 region has the DNA TGTGCCAGCAGCACTAGTCGGAGCTCTGGGGCCAACGTCCTGACTTTC. This encodes CASSTSRSSGANVLTF.

The J gene is TRBJ2-5, the V gene TRBV2; a possible D gene is TRBD2 (5 bases). Between the trimmed V and J ends, which lost 6 bases and 11 bases, there was a span of 13 bases. Germline V gene lookup returns CDR1 SNHLY and CDR2 FYNNEI. The CDR3 runs 11 residues. CDR3 coding DNA: TGTGCCAGCAGCCCTAATTGGGAGCAGTACTTC. Protein sequence: CASSPNWEQYF. Filled out from reference TRBV2 and TRBJ2-5, the complete variable domain reads EPEVTQTPSHQVTQMGQEVILRCVPISNHLYFYWYRQILGQKVEFLVSFYNNEISEKSEIFDDQFSVERPDGSNFTLKIRSTKLEDSAMYFCASSPNWEQYFGPGTRLLVL.

V is TRBV30 and J is TRBJ1-4, with D hard to call. Germline CDR1 is GTSNPN and CDR2 is SVGIG (reference sequence). The CDR3 spans 16 residues. V was pared by 1 base and J by 0 bases, with 12 bases between. CDR3 DNA sequence: TGTGCCTGGAGTGGTGTCTTGCAGACAACTAATGAAAAACTGTTTTTT. Translation: CAWSGVLQTTNEKLFF. The full variable domain, with the rest looked up from reference TRBV30 and TRBJ1-4, is SQTIHQWPATLVQPVGSPLSLECTVEGTSNPNLYWYRQAAGRGLQLLFYSVGIGQISSEVPQNLSASRPQDRQFILSSKKLLLSDSGFYLCAWSGVLQTTNEKLFFGSGTQLSVL.

This chain joins TRBV6-5 and TRBJ2-5; possibly TRBD2 for D (6 bases). CDR1 and CDR2 from the germline V gene are MNHEY and SVGAGI. This CDR3 region has 13 residues. V dropped 8 bases and J dropped 4 bases, with 14 bases sitting between them. CDR3 DNA sequence: TGTGCCAGCCTGGAGGGATTGGGAGAGACCCAGTACTTC. It translates to CASLEGLGETQYF.

J is TRBJ2-1 and V is TRBV4-2; D possibly corresponds to TRBD1 (6 bases). The CDR3 totals 15 residues. Trimming pared 0 bases from V and 9 bases from J, leaving 15 bases between. Per germline, CDR1 LGHNA and CDR2 YNFKEQ. Here the CDR3 reads CASSQERTTGSEQFF. In DNA, the CDR3 is TGTGCCAGCAGCCAAGAACGAACCACAGGGTCTGAGCAGTTCTTC.

The rearrangement joins TRBV6-6 to TRBJ1-3, with a tentative D call TRBD1 (5 bases). There are 15 residues in the CDR3. Trimming removed 4 bases from V and 0 bases from J, with 10 bases in between. CDR1 is MNHNY and CDR2 is SVGAGI in the germline V gene (reference sequence). The CDR3 reads CASSWGSPSGNTIYF. The CDR3 DNA follows: TGTGCCAGCAGTTGGGGCTCACCCTCTGGAAACACCATATATTTT.

This rearrangement joins TRBV9 to TRBJ1-4, with no clear D. Germline assignment: CDR1 SGDLS and CDR2 YYNGEE. V lost 2 bases and J lost 4, with 6 bases in between. The CDR3 length is 13 residues. The CDR3 protein is CASSVRLNEKLFF. CDR3 coding DNA: TGTGCCAGCAGCGTCCGACTTAATGAAAAACTGTTTTTT.

The chain couples TRBV5-1 to TRBJ2-5, with 10 bases that match TRBD1. This CDR3 contains 15 residues. Germline CDR1 is SGHRS and CDR2 is YFSETQ. The J segment lost 5 bases and the V segment lost 0 bases, leaving 4 bases of the junction unmatched. CDR3 amino acids: CASSLERTGGETQYF. Written as DNA, the CDR3 is TGCGCCAGCAGCTTGGAGAGGACAGGGGGTGAGACCCAGTACTTC.

The V call is TRBV4-2, the J call TRBJ1-2; D is unclear. Germline values: CDR1 LGHNA, CDR2 YNFKEQ. V lost 0 bases and J lost 5, with 4 bases in between. This CDR3 spans 12 amino acids. CDR3 residues: CASSQETYGYTF. The CDR3 nucleotides are TGTGCCAGCAGCCAAGAGACATATGGCTACACCTTC.

The chain links TRBV18 to TRBJ2-5; 8 bases are a match to TRBD1. Germline CDR1 is KGHSH and CDR2 is LQKENI. V shed 5 bases and J 4 bases; nucleotides not matched to a gene: 3. The CDR3 sequence is 13 residues long. CDR3 sequence reads: CASSYGQGETQYF. CDR3 DNA sequence: TGTGCCAGCTCATACGGACAGGGAGAGACCCAGTACTTC.

The V and J genes are TRBV5-5 and TRBJ2-1; 8 bases are a match to TRBD1. This CDR3 is 14 amino acids long. The germline gives CDR1 SGHKS, CDR2 YYEKEE (reference sequence). With V trimmed by 0 bases and J by 9 bases, 5 bases remained unmatched. DNA for the CDR3: TGTGCCAGCAGCTTGGTCCCAGGGGGCAGTGAGCAGTTCTTC. As protein: CASSLVPGGSEQFF.

The CDR3 here is CASRPAGGFYEQYF. The CDR3 DNA is TGCGCCAGCCGGCCAGCGGGAGGCTTTTACGAGCAGTACTTC. V and J are TRBV5-1 and TRBJ2-7, with 9 bases identical to TRBD2. This CDR3 is built from 14 residues. Germline values: CDR1 SGHRS, CDR2 YFSETQ. V lost 7 bases to trimming and J lost 4 bases; unmatched junction nucleotides: 9.

V usage is TRBV10-1 and J usage is TRBJ2-2, with a possible D match to TRBD1 (5 bases). Germline CDR1 reads WNHNN; CDR2 reads SYGVQD (reference sequence). Trimming removed 0 bases at V and 4 bases at J, with 9 bases between. This CDR3 has 15 residues. CDR3 protein: CASSESRVGTGELFF. The CDR3 nucleotides are TGCGCCAGCAGTGAGTCCAGGGTAGGCACCGGGGAGCTGTTTTTT.

V and J are TRBV7-6 and TRBJ2-1; the match to TRBD2 covers 8 bases. CDR3 length equals 16 residues. Germline CDR1 reads SGHVS; CDR2 reads FNYEAQ. After removal of 5 bases from V and 5 bases from J, the junction contained 11 bases not matched to a gene. The CDR3 DNA follows: TGTGCCAGCAGCCCATCTTCGGCGGGGGGAGACAATGAGCAGTTCTTC. Its protein is CASSPSSAGGDNEQFF.

V is TRBV5-1 and J is TRBJ1-1; 9 nucleotides line up with TRBD1. The CDR3 is 15 amino acids. V gave up 2 bases and J gave up 1 base; unmatched junction bases: 3. CDR1 SGHRS and CDR2 YFSETQ come from the germline V gene. DNA for the CDR3: TGCGCCAGCAGCTTACAGGGGGCCTCGAACACTGAAGCTTTCTTT. Protein product: CASSLQGASNTEAFF.

V is TRBV10-3 and J is TRBJ2-5; maybe TRBD2 (5 bases). V was trimmed by 0 bases and J by 5 bases, leaving 16 bases between them. Germline V gives CDR1 ENHRY, CDR2 SYGVKD. CDR3 length: 16 residues. The CDR3 coding sequence is TGTGCCATCAGTGAGTCGAACGGAGGCTACACGGAGACCCAGTACTTC. This translates into CAISESNGGYTETQYF.

This chain links TRBV7-9 with TRBJ1-2; TRBD1 aligns across 11 bases. The germline V gene encodes CDR1 SEHNR and CDR2 FQNEAQ (reference sequence). Unmatched junction bases numbered 7, after V lost 4 bases and J lost 6 bases. The CDR3 sequence is 15 residues long. The CDR3 loop reads CASSSPDRGRNGYTF. The DNA for the CDR3 is TGTGCCAGCAGCTCCCCGGACAGGGGGCGGAATGGCTACACCTTC.

The chain couples TRBV11-2 to TRBJ1-1; no clear D gene. Trimming took 0 bases from V and 5 from J, leaving 13 bases between them. Germline CDR1 SGHAT, CDR2 FQNNGV. CDR3 size: 15 residues. The CDR3 bases are TGTGCCAGCAGCTTAGATGCCCTACGGGGAACTGAAGCTTTCTTT. Encoded protein: CASSLDALRGTEAFF.

The rearrangement joins TRBV19 to TRBJ1-5; D remains unclear. Germline V gives CDR1 LNHDA, CDR2 SQIVND (reference sequence). The CDR3 loop spans 16 amino acids. V gave up 4 bases and J gave up 3 bases, with 16 bases separating them. In DNA, the CDR3 is TGTGCCAGTAGTACGAACGAACGAGGATACAATCAGCCCCAGCATTTT. Amino acid sequence: CASSTNERGYNQPQHF. Complete variable domain (other parts from reference TRBV19 and TRBJ1-5): DGGITQSPKYLFRKEGQNVTLSCEQNLNHDAMYWYRQDPGQGLRLIYYSQIVNDFQKGDIAEGYSVSREKKESFPLTVTSAQKNPTAFYLCASSTNERGYNQPQHFGDGTRLSIL.

The chain joins TRBV6-1 to TRBJ1-2; a weak D match, TRBD1 (5 bases). V was shortened by 0 bases and J by 8 bases, with 19 bases between the two germline ends. Germline V lookup: CDR1 MNHNS, CDR2 SASEGT. The CDR3 totals 16 residues. CDR3 sequence: CASSEAGRVRRGGYTF. The CDR3 region has the DNA TGTGCCAGCAGTGAAGCGGGCAGGGTTCGTCGTGGGGGCTACACCTTC.

The V gene is TRBV5-1, the J gene TRBJ2-7; a weak D match, TRBD1 (6 bases). CDR1 SGHRS and CDR2 YFSETQ come from the germline V gene. V was cut by 7 bases and J by 6 bases, with 17 bases left in between. The CDR3 length is 13 residues. Here the CDR3 reads CASFHDRRGEQYF. The CDR3 region has the DNA TGCGCCAGCTTTCACGACAGGAGAGGCGAGCAGTACTTC.

This sequence joins TRBV29-1 and TRBJ2-1; D may be TRBD1 (5 bases). The CDR3 contains 15 residues. The V and J ends lost 4 bases and 0 bases respectively, with 13 bases between them. Germline V gene lookup returns CDR1 SQVTM and CDR2 ANQGSEA. CDR3 DNA sequence: TGCAGCGTTGGGGGCGGTAAGGACTCCTACAATGAGCAGTTCTTC. Residues: CSVGGGKDSYNEQFF.

The V and J genes are TRBV5-4 and TRBJ1-1, with D possibly TRBD1 on 5 matching bases. Trimming cost V 2 bases and J 6 bases, with 11 bases left between them. CDR3 length equals 13 residues. Germline CDR1 is SGHNT and CDR2 is YYREEE (reference sequence). In DNA, the CDR3 is TGTGCCAGCAGCTTAAGACAGACCGCTGAAGCTTTCTTT. It codes for CASSLRQTAEAFF.

V and J are TRBV18 and TRBJ2-7, with TRBD2 identical over 9 bases. CDR3 size: 20 residues. J lost 0 bases, V lost 3 bases, and 18 bases had no gene match. CDR1 and CDR2 (germline): KGHSH, LQKENI. CDR3 DNA: TGTGCCAGCTCACCCAGCGGAGGGACTAGCAGAACCTTAAGCTCCTACGAGCAGTACTTC. Protein: CASSPSGGTSRTLSSYEQYF.

The chain employs TRBV2 and TRBJ2-7; D might be TRBD1 (6 bases). Looked up from germline, CDR1 is SNHLY and CDR2 is FYNNEI. V was cut by 3 bases and J by 8 bases, with 17 bases left in between. The CDR3 spans 14 residues. DNA of the CDR3: TGTGCCAGCAGTGATGTCCAGGGGATCGGCAAGCAGTACTTC. Its translation is CASSDVQGIGKQYF. Based on the CDR3 plus reference TRBV2 and TRBJ2-7, the full variable domain is EPEVTQTPSHQVTQMGQEVILRCVPISNHLYFYWYRQILGQKVEFLVSFYNNEISEKSEIFDDQFSVERPDGSNFTLKIRSTKLEDSAMYFCASSDVQGIGKQYFGPGTRLTVT.

The genes are TRBV25-1 and TRBJ2-6; the D is unclear. Germline V CDR1 and CDR2: MGHDK, SYGVNS. Trimming removed 6 bases from V and 1 base from J, with 16 bases in between. The CDR3 extends over 17 amino acids. The CDR3 DNA is TGTGCCAGCAGCTTACGGGTATGGGTTTCTGGGGCCAACGTCCTGACTTTC. This gives the protein CASSLRVWVSGANVLTF.

V and J are TRBV2 and TRBJ2-2; D may be TRBD1 (6 bases). The CDR3 totals 13 residues. Germline values: CDR1 SNHLY, CDR2 FYNNEI. Trimming stripped 6 bases from V and 4 bases from J, with 9 bases between. The CDR3 here is CASRQGLTGELFF. The CDR3 DNA is TGTGCCAGCAGACAGGGTCTCACCGGGGAGCTGTTTTTT.

J is TRBJ1-4 and V is TRBV15; D unresolved. CDR1 and CDR2 from the germline V gene are LNHNV and YYDKDF (reference sequence). The CDR3 is made up of 17 amino acids. Deletions cut 3 bases from V and 6 bases from J, with 20 bases between. The DNA for the CDR3 is TGTGCCACCAGCAGGAGAGCCAGCAGGTGGCAGGATGAAAAACTGTTTTTT. This gives the protein CATSRRASRWQDEKLFF.

The V call is TRBV29-1, the J call TRBJ1-2; unclear D gene. From germline, CDR1 is SQVTM and CDR2 ANQGSEA. V lost 7 bases and J lost 3, with 12 bases in between. The CDR3 is made up of 12 amino acids. CDR3 nucleotides: TGCAGCGGTCTGGAGGGTCACTATGGCTACACCTTC. This codes for CSGLEGHYGYTF.

The rearrangement joins TRBV30 to TRBJ2-7; TRBD1 is a possible D gene (6 bases). CDR1 and CDR2 (germline): GTSNPN, SVGIG (reference sequence). CDR3 length: 12 amino acids. V was shortened by 3 bases and J by 0 bases, with 6 bases between the two germline ends. The CDR3 loop is CAWRDSSYEQYF. CDR3 in DNA: TGTGCCTGGAGGGACAGCTCCTACGAGCAGTACTTC.